This T cell receptor (beta chain) was profiled in a study of cytomegalovirus exposure and HLA in healthy donors. The CDR3 has 12 amino acids. V gave up 5 bases and J gave up 6 bases, with 11 bases separating them. Germline V gene lookup returns CDR1 MNHNS and CDR2 SASEGT. Use of 60 Vbeta and 13 Jbeta primers characterized the PCR. This table comes from immunoSEQ multiplex PCR, and its TCRdb copy is limited to in-frame clones, with some not included. The data contain about 160,000 clones, 60% to 80% of them seen just once; the ten biggest clones take up 2% to 2.5%. What was sequenced was PBMCs. This receptor was taken from a man between 45 and 60 years old in good health and CMV-seropositive. The J gene is TRBJ2-7, the V gene TRBV6-1, with a weak D call TRBD1 (5 bases). This chain's CDR3 is CASSMTAPEQYF. DNA of the CDR3: TGTGCCAGCAGTATGACAGCGCCCGAGCAGTACTTC.